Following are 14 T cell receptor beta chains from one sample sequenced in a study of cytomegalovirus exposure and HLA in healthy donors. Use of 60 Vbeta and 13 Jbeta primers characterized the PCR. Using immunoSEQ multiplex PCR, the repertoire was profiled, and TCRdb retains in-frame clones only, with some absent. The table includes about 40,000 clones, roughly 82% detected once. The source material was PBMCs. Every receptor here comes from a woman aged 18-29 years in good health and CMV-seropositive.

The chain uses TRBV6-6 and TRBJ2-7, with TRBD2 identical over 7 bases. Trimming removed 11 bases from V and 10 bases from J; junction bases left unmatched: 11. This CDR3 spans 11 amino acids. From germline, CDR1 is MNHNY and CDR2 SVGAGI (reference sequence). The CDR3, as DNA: TGTGCCGTGGGTGGGAGGGAAGAACAGTACTTC. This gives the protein CAVGGREEQYF.

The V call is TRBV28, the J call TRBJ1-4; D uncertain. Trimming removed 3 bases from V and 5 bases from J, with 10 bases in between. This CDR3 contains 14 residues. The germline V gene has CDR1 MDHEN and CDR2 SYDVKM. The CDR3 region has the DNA TGTGCCAGCAGTTTCAACAGTTTGAATGAAAAACTGTTTTTT. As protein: CASSFNSLNEKLFF.

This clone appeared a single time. DNA for the CDR3: TGTGCCAGCAGCGATGGGGGCAGGGCGAACACCGGGGAGCTGTTTTTT. Encoded protein: CASSDGGRANTGELFF. The chain uses TRBV9 and TRBJ2-2; weak D call: TRBD1 (6 bases). The germline CDR1 and CDR2 sequences are SGDLS and YYNGEE. This CDR3 contains 16 residues. V was shortened by 3 bases and J by 0 bases, with 12 bases between the two germline ends. The full variable domain, with the rest looked up from reference TRBV9 and TRBJ2-2, is DSGVTQTPKHLITATGQRVTLRCSPRSGDLSVYWYQQSLDQGLQFLIQYYNGEERAKGNILERFSAQQFPDLHSELNLSSLELGDSALYFCASSDGGRANTGELFFGEGSRLTVL.

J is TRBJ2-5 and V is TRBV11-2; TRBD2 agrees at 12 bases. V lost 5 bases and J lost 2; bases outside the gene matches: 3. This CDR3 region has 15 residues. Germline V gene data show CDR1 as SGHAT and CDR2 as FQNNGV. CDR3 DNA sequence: TGTGCCAGCAGCCTCGGACTAGCGGGGCAAGAGACCCAGTACTTC. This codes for CASSLGLAGQETQYF.

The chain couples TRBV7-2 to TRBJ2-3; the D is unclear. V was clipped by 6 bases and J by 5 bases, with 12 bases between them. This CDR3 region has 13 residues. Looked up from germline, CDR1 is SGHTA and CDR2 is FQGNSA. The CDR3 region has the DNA TGTGCCAGCAGGCGCCACTCGGGAGATACGCAGTATTTT. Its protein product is CASRRHSGDTQYF.

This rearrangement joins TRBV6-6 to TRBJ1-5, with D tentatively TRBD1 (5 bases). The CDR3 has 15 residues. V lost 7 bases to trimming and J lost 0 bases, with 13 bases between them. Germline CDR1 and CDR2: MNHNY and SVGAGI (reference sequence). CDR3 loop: CASKAQGHSNQPQHF. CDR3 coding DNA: TGTGCCAGCAAAGCCCAGGGCCATAGCAATCAGCCCCAGCATTTT.

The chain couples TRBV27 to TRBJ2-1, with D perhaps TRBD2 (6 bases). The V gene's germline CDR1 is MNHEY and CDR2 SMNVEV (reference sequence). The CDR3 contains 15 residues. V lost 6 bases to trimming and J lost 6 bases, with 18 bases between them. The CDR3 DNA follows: TGTGCCAGCAGGCCCTCGGACTACCAAGCCAATGAGCAGTTCTTC. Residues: CASRPSDYQANEQFF.

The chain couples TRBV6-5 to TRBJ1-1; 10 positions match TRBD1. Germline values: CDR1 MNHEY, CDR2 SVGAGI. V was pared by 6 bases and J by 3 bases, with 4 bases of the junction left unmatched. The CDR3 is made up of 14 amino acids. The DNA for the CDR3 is TGTGCCAGCAGGACAGGGGGCAAGTACACTGAAGCTTTCTTT. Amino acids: CASRTGGKYTEAFF.

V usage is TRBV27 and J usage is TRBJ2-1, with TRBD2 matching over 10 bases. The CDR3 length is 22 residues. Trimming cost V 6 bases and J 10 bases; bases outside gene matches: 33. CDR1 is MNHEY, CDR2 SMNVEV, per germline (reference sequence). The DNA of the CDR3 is TGTGCCAGCAGCCAAGCATCTCAGGGTACCCGCCCCTGGTTAGCGGGAGGTGAGGAGCAGTTCTTC. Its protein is CASSQASQGTRPWLAGGEEQFF.

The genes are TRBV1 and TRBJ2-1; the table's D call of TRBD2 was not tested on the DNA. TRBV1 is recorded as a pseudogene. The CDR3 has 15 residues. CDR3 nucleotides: TGCACCAGCAGCCCCCAAGGTACTAGCGGAGGGTTAGTGTTCTTC. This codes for CTSSPQGTSGGLVFF.

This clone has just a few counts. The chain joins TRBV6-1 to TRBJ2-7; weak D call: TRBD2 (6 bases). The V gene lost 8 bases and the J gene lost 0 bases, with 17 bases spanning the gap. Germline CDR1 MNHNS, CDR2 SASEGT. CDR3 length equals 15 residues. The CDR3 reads CASSVTAGLSYEQYF. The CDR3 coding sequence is TGTGCCAGCTCTGTAACCGCGGGACTCTCCTACGAGCAGTACTTC.

The CDR3, as DNA: TGTGCCAGCAGCCCACACGGGGGAGGGGCCAACGTCCTGACTTTC. Translating it yields CASSPHGGGANVLTF. The chain combines TRBV7-3 with TRBJ2-6, with D tentatively TRBD2 (6 bases). Trimming left V 5 bases short and J 4 bases short, with 12 bases between. CDR3 length: 15 amino acids. Germline CDR1 is SGHTA and CDR2 is FQGTGA.

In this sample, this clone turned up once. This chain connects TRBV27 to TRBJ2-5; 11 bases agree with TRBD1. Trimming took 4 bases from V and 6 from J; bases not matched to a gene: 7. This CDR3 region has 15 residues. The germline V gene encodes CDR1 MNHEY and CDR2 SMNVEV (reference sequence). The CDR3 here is CASSSYRDRGKTQYF. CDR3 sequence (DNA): TGTGCCAGCAGTTCTTACCGGGACAGGGGGAAGACCCAGTACTTC.

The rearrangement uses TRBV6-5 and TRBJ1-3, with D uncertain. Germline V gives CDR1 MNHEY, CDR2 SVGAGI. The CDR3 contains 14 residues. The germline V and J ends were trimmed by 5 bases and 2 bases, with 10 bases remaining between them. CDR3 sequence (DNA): TGTGCCAGCAGTACCTCCGGGGCTGGAAACACCATATATTTT. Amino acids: CASSTSGAGNTIYF.